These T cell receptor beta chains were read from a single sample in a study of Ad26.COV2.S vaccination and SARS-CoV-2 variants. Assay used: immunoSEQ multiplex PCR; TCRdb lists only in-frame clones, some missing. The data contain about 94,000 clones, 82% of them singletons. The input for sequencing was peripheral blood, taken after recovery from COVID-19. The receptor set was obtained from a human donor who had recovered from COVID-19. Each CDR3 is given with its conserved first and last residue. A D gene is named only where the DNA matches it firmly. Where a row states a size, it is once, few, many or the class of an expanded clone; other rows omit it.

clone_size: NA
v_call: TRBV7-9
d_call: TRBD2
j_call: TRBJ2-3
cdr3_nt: TGTGCCAGCAGCCTCGGGGGGGGCGCAGATACGCAGTATTTT
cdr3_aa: CASSLGGGADTQYF

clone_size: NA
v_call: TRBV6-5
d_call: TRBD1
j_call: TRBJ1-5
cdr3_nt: TGTGCCAGCAGTCGAGGGACAGAAGATCAGCCCCAGCATTTT
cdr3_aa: CASSRGTEDQPQHF

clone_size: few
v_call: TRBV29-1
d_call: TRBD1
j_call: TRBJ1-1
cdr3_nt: TGCAGCGCAGAGACAGGGAGGAACACTGAAGCTTTCTTT
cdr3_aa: CSAETGRNTEAFF

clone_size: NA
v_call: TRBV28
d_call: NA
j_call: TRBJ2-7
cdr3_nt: TGTGCCAGCAGTTTCTCAGGGGCGAACGACGAGCAGTACTTC
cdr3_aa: CASSFSGANDEQYF

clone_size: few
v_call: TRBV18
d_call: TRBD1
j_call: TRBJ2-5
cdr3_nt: TGTGCCAGCTCCGGGGGACAGGGGGTGACCCAGTACTTC
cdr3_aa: CASSGGQGVTQYF

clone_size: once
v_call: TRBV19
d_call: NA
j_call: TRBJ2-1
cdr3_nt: TGTGCCAGTAGTCTGCCGGGCGGATTAAGGAGCTCCTACAATGAGCAGTTCTTC
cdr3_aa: CASSLPGGLRSSYNEQFF

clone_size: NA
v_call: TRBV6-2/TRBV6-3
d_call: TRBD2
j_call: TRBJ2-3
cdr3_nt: TGTGCCAGCAGTTACGATTGGCGGGAGGCCTCTAGCACAGATACGCAGTATTTT
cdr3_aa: CASSYDWREASSTDTQYF

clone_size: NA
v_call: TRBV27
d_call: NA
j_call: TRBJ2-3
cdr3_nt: TGTGCCAGCAGTTTGGGCAGGGGACCAGATACGCAGTATTTT
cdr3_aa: CASSLGRGPDTQYF

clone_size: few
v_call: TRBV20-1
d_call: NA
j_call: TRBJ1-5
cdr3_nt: TGCAGTGCTAATGATCCGGGACGGGATGTTTCAGCCCAGCATTTT
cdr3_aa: CSANDPGRDVSAQHF

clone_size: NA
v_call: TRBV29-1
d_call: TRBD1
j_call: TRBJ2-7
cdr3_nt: TGCAGCGTTGAAGAATTTCGGTATAGGGACAGGGGCTACGAGCAGTACTTC
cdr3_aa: CSVEEFRYRDRGYEQYF

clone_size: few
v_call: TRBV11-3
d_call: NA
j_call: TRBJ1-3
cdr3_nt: TGTGCCAGCAGTTGCACCCTACCCAGTTGCTACTCTGGAAACACCATATATTTT
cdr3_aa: CASSCTLPSCYSGNTIYF

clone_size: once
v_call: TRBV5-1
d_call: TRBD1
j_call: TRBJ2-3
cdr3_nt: TGCGCCAGCAGATACTACAGGGGGGATACGCAGTATTTT
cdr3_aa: CASRYYRGDTQYF

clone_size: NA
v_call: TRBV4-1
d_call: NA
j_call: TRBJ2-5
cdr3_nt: TGCGCCAGCAGCCAAGATCCGGGAGTCGGAGAGACCCAGTACTTC
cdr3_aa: CASSQDPGVGETQYF

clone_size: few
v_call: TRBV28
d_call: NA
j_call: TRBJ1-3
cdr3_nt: TGTGCCAGCAGTTTATATGGGAAAGGGGGAAACACCATATATTTT
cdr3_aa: CASSLYGKGGNTIYF

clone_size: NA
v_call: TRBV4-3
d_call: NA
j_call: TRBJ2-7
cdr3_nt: TGCGCCAGCAGCCAACAAGCCTCCTCAGGGGGGGGTGGGTCCTACGAGCAGTACTTC
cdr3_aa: CASSQQASSGGGGSYEQYF

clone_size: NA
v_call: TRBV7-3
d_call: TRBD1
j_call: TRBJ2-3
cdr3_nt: TGTGCCAGCAGCCCGGACCGGACAGGGTTATTGTATTTT
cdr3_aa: CASSPDRTGLLYF

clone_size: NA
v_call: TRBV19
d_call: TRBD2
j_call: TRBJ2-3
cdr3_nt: TGTGCCAGTAGGGTTAGCGGGAGGGCAACAGATACGCAGTATTTT
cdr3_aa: CASRVSGRATDTQYF

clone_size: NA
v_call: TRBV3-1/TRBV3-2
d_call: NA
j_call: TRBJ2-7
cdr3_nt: TGTGCCAGCAGCCGGTACGGGAGTGGCGAGCAGTACTTC
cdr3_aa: CASSRYGSGEQYF

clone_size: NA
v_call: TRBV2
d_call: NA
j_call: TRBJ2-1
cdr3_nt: TGTGCCAGCAGTGCGGGGGAATACACAGGGGTCAATGAGCAGTTCTTC
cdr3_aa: CASSAGEYTGVNEQFF

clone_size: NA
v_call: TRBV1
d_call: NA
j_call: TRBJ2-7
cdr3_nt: TGCACCAGCAGCCACCTCGGGAACGCCACCTACGAGCAGTACTTC
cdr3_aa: CTSSHLGNATYEQYF

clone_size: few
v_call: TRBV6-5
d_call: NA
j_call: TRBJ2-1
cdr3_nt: TGTGCCAGCAGTTACTCATCCTCAGGGTGGAATGAGCAGTTCTTC
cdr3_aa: CASSYSSSGWNEQFF

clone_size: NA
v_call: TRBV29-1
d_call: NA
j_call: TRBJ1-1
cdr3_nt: TGCAGCGTTGAAGACCTTCCGGGTACTGAAGCTTTCTTT
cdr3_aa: CSVEDLPGTEAFF

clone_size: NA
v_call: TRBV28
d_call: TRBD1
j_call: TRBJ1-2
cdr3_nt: TGTGCCAGCAGTTTGCCTACCGGGACAGGCTATGGCTACACCTTC
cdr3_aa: CASSLPTGTGYGYTF

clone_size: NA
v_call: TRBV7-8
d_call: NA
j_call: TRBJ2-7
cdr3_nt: TGTGCCAGCAGCCCCCGAAGGCAGGGTGGCGAGCAGTACTTC
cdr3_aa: CASSPRRQGGEQYF

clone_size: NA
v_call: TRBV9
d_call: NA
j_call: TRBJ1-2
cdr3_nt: TGTGCCAGCAGCGCTGGGACACTCCAGCCTTCTAACTATGGCTACACCTTC
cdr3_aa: CASSAGTLQPSNYGYTF

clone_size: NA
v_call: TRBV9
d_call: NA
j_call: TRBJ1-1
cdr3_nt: TGTGCCAGCAGCGTAGCTTCTGGGAACACTGAAGCTTTCTTT
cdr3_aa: CASSVASGNTEAFF

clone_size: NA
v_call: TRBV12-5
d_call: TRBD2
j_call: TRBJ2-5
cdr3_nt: TGTGCTAGTGGTTTGGTCCAGGCGGGACTAGCGGGATTAGAGACCCAGTACTTC
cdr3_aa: CASGLVQAGLAGLETQYF

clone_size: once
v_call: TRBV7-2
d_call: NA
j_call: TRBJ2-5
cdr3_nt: TGTGCCAGCAGCTTGTTCTTCGTGGGTAACCAAGAGACCCAGTACTTC
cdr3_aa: CASSLFFVGNQETQYF

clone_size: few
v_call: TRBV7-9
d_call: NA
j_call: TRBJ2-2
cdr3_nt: TGTGCCAGCAGCCCACCCGACAGGTCGAACACCGGGGAGCTGTTTTTT
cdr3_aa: CASSPPDRSNTGELFF

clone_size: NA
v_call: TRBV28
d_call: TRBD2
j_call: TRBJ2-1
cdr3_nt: TGTGCCAGCAGTTATAGGGACAGGGGGACTAGCGGGAAGCTTAGTGAGCAGTTCTTC
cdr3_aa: CASSYRDRGTSGKLSEQFF